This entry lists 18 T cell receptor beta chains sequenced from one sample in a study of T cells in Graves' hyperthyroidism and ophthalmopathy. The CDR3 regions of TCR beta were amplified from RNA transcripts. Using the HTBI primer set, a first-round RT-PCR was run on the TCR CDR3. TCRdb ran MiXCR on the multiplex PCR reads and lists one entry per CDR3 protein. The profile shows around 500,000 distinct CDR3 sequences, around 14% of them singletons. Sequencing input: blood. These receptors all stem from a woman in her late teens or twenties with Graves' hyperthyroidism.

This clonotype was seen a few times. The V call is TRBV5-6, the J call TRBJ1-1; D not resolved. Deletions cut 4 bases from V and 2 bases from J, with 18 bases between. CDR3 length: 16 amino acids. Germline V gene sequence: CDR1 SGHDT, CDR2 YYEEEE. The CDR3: CASSHPGSLSNTEAFF. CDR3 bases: TGTGCCAGCAGCCACCCGGGATCGCTTTCAAACACTGAAGCTTTCTTT. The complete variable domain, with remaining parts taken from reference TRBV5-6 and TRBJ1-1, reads DAGVTQSPTHLIKTRGQQVTLRCSPKSGHDTVSWYQQALGQGPQFIFQYYEEEERQRGNFPDRFSGHQFPNYSSELNVNALLLGDSALYLCASSHPGSLSNTEAFFGQGTRLTVV.

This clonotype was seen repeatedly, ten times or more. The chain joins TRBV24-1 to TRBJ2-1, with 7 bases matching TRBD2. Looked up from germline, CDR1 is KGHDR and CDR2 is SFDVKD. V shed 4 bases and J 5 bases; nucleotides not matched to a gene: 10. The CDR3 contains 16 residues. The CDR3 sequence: CATSDPELATHNEQFF. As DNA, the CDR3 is TGTGCCACCAGTGACCCTGAACTAGCGACTCACAATGAGCAGTTCTTC.

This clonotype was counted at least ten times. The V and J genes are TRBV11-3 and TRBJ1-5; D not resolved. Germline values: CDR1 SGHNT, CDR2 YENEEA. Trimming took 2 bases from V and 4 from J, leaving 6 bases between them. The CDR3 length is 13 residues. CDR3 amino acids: CASSLSRNQPQHF. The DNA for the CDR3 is TGTGCCAGCAGCTTATCCAGAAATCAGCCCCAGCATTTT.

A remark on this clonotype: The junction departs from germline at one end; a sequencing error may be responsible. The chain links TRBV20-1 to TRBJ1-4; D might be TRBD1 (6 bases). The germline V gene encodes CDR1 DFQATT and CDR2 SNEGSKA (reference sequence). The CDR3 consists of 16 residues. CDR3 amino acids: CSARGAGCCANEELFF. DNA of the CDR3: TGCAGTGCTAGGGGGGCAGGGTGTTGCGCTAATGAAGAACTGTTTTTT.

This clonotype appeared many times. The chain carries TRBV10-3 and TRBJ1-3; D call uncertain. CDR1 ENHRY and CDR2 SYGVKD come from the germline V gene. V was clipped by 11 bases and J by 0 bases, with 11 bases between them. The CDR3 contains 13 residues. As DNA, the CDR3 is TGTGCCCCCGTTCCGGCCTCTGGAAACACCATATATTTT. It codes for CAPVPASGNTIYF.

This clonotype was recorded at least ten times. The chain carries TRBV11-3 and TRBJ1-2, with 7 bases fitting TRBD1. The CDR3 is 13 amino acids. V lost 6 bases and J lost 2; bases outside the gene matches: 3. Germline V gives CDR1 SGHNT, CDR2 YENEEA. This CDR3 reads CASSLRGNYGYTF. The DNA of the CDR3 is TGTGCCAGCAGTCTCAGGGGGAACTATGGCTACACCTTC.

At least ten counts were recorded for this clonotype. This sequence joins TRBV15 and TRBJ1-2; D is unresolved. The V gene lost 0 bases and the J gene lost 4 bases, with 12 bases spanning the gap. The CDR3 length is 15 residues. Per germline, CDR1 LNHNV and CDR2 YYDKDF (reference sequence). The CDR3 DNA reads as TGTGCCACCAGCAGAGATACGGGCAGAGGCTATGGCTACACCTTC. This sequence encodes CATSRDTGRGYGYTF.

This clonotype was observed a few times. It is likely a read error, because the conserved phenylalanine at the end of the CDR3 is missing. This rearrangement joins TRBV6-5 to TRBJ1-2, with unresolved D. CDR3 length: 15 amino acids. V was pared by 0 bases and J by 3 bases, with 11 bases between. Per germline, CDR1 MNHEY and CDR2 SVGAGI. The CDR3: CASSYSIRGYYGYTL. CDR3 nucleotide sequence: TGTGCCAGCAGTTACTCGATTCGGGGTTACTATGGCTACACCCTC.

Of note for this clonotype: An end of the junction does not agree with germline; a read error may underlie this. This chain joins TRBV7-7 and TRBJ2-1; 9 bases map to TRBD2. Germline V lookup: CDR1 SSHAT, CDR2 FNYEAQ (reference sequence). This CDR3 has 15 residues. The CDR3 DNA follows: TGTGCTAGCAGCTTAGAAGCGGGAGGCGCCAATGAGCAGTTCTTC. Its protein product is CASSLEAGGANEQFF. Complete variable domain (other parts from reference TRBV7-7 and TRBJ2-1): GAGVSQSPRYKVTKRGQDVTLRCDPISSHATLYWYQQALGQGPEFLTYFNYEAQPDKSGLPSDRFSAERPEGSISTLTIQRTEQRDSAMYRCASSLEAGGANEQFFGPGTRLTVL.

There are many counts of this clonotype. The CDR3, as DNA: TGCAGTGCGACTACCGGGACACTAAGAGGCACTGAAGCTTTCTTT. It encodes CSATTGTLRGTEAFF. The chain employs TRBV20-1 and TRBJ1-1, with a weak D call TRBD1 (6 bases). Trimming left V 6 bases short and J 4 bases short, with 21 bases between. Germline loops: CDR1 DFQATT, CDR2 SNEGSKA (reference sequence). The CDR3 totals 15 residues.

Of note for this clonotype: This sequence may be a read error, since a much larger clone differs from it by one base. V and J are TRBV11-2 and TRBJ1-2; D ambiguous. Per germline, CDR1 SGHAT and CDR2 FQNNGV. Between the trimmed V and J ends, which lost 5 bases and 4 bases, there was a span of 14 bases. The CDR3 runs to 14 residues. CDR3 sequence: CASSPGRGTYGYTF. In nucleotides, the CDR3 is TGTGCCAGCAGCCCAGGACGGGGAACCTATGGCTACACCTTC.

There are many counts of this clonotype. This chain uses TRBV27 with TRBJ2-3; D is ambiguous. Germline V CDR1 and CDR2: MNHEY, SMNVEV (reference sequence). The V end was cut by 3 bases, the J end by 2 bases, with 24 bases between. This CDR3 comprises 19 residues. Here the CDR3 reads CASSLRQNAVGGYTDTQYF. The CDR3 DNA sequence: TGTGCCAGCAGTTTGCGGCAAAACGCGGTAGGCGGTTACACAGATACGCAGTATTTT.

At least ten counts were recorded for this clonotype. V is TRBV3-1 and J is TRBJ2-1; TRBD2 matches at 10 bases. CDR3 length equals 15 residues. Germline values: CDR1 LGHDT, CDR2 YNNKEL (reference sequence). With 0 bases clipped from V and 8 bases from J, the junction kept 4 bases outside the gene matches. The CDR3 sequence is CASSQDTSGVDEQFF. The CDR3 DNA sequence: TGTGCCAGCAGCCAAGATACTAGCGGGGTCGATGAGCAGTTCTTC.

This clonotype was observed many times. Written as DNA, the CDR3 is TGTGCCAGCAGCCAAGTGCCAGGGGGTGGAGATACGCAGTATTTT. Its protein product is CASSQVPGGGDTQYF. The genes are TRBV3-1 and TRBJ2-3, with 7 bases lining up with TRBD1. After removal of 1 base from V and 5 bases from J, the junction contained 6 bases not matched to a gene. Germline assignment: CDR1 LGHDT and CDR2 YNNKEL (reference sequence). This CDR3 has 15 amino acids.

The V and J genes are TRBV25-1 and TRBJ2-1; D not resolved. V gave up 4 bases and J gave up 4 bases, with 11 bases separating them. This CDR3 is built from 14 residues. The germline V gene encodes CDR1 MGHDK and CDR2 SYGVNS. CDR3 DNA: TGTGCCAGCAGTGGGGTTGAAGGGTACAATGAGCAGTTCTTC. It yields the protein CASSGVEGYNEQFF.

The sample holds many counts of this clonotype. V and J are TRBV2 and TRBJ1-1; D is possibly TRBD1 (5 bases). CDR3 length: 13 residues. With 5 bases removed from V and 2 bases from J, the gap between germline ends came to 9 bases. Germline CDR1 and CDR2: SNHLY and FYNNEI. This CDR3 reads CASSLGHNTEAFF. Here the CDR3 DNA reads TGTGCCAGCAGTCTAGGACATAACACTGAAGCTTTCTTT.

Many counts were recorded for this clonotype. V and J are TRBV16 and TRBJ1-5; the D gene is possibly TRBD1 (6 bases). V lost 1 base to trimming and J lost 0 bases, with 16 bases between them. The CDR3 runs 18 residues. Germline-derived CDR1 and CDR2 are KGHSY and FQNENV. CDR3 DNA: TGTGCCAGCAGCCAATTGGGGGCAGGAGGATATAGCAATCAGCCCCAGCATTTT. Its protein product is CASSQLGAGGYSNQPQHF.

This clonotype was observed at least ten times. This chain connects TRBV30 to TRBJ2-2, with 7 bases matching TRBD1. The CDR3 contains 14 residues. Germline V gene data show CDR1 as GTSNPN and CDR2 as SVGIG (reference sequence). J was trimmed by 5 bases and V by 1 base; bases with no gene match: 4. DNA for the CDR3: TGTGCCTGGAGTGAATACAGGGGAACCGGGGAGCTGTTTTTT. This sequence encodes CAWSEYRGTGELFF. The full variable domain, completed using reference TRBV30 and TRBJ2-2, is SQTIHQWPATLVQPVGSPLSLECTVEGTSNPNLYWYRQAAGRGLQLLFYSVGIGQISSEVPQNLSASRPQDRQFILSSKKLLLSDSGFYLCAWSEYRGTGELFFGEGSRLTVL.